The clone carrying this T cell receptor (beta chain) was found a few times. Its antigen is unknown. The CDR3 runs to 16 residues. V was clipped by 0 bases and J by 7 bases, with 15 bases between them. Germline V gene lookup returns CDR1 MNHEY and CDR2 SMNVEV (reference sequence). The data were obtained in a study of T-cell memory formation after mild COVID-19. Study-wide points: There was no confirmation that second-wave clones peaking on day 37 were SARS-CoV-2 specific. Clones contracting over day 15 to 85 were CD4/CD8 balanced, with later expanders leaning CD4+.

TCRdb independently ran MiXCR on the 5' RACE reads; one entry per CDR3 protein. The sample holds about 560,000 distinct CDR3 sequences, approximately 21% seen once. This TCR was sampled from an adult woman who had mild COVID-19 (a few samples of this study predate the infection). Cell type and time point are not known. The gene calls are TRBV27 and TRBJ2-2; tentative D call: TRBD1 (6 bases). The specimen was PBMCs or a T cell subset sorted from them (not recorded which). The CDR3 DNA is TGTGCCAGCAGTTTATCGATTCGACAGGAGTACGGGGAGCTGTTTTTT. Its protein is CASSLSIRQEYGELFF.